This T cell receptor (beta chain) was retrieved from a study of cytomegalovirus exposure and HLA in healthy donors. Study-level results: There were reportedly fewer N-insertions in an Asian-associated ancestry cluster than the approximately 700-donor mean, in a later analysis. In a later analysis, a missense DCLRE1C variant was linked to TCR beta V- and J-gene trimming.

The V and J ends lost 5 bases and 3 bases, in that order; junction bases with no gene match: 8. The CDR3 spans 14 residues. Germline V gene data show CDR1 as SQVTM and CDR2 as ANQGSEA. The PCR contained 60 Vbeta and 13 Jbeta primers. The table came from immunoSEQ multiplex PCR; TCRdb's copy has only in-frame clones and leaves some out. The sample has nearly 200,000 clones, and its top ten clones hold less than 0.9%. Notes on this clone: Its antigen is not identified.

The TCR sequence derives from a boy between 5 and 17 years old in good health and CMV-seronegative. Source material: PBMCs. The chain joins TRBV29-1 to TRBJ2-7, with 9 nucleotides matching TRBD2. The CDR3 DNA sequence: TGCAGCGTTCGCCCGGGACTAGCATTCTACGAGCAGTACTTC. Translating it yields CSVRPGLAFYEQYF.